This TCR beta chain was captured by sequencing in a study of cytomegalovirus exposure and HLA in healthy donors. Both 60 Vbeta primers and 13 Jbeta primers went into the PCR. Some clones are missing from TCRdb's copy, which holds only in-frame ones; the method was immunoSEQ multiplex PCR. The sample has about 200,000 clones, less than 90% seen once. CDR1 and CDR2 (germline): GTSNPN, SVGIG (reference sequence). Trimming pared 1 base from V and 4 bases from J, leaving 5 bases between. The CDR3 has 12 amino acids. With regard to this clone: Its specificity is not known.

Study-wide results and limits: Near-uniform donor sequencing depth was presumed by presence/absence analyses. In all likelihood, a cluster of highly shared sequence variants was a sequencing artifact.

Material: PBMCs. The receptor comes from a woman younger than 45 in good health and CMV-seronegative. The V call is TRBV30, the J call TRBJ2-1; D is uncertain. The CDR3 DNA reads TGTGCCTGGAGTGAACTATACAATGAGCAGTTCTTC. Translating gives CAWSELYNEQFF.